This TCR beta chain was sequenced during a study of blood T cell repertoires in COVID-19. Across the whole study: COVID-19 samples collected from the United States, Italy and Spain covered acute and convalescent phases.

V was cut by 2 bases and J by 3 bases, with 10 bases left in between. The CDR3 is 15 residues long. In germline, CDR1 is SNHLY, CDR2 FYNNEI. TCRdb keeps only in-frame clones here, not all; method: immunoSEQ multiplex PCR. Among about 140,000 clones listed, 87% were seen once. Sequenced: peripheral blood. The clonotype originates from a human donor in a cohort sampled during active COVID-19. J is TRBJ2-2 and V is TRBV2; the D gene is possibly TRBD1 (5 bases). In nucleotides, the CDR3 is TGTGCCAGCAGTGAAAGGGGCAGGGACACCGGGGAGCTGTTTTTT. Translated, it gives CASSERGRDTGELFF.